The 25 T cell receptor beta chains presented below share a single source sample, sequenced in a study of blood T cell repertoires in COVID-19. TCRdb keeps only in-frame clones here, not all; method: immunoSEQ multiplex PCR. The data show fewer than 80,000 clones, around 90% seen once. The source material was peripheral blood. These receptors were collected from a human donor in a cohort sampled during active COVID-19.

The chain carries TRBV24-1 and TRBJ2-1, with a possible D match to TRBD2 (5 bases). The CDR3 loop spans 14 amino acids. V was cut by 3 bases and J by 8 bases, with 13 bases left in between. Germline CDR1 is KGHDR and CDR2 is SFDVKD. CDR3 bases: TGTGCCACCAGTGATCCGATAGGAGGCTATGAGCAGTTCTTC. Translated, it gives CATSDPIGGYEQFF.

The V gene is TRBV2, the J gene TRBJ2-3; 13 nucleotides align to TRBD2. The CDR3 has 14 amino acids. V lost 9 bases, J lost 2 bases, and 2 bases stayed unmatched. Germline CDR1 reads SNHLY; CDR2 reads FYNNEI. DNA for the CDR3: TGTGCCAGTGGGACTAGCGGGGACACAGATACGCAGTATTTT. Translating it yields CASGTSGDTDTQYF.

The count of this clone is one. The rearrangement links TRBV15 to TRBJ2-3; possible D gene TRBD1, 5 bases. Looked up from germline, CDR1 is LNHNV and CDR2 is YYDKDF (reference sequence). V lost 1 base and J lost 6, with 11 bases in between. The CDR3 runs to 14 residues. This CDR3 is CATSRVLGVDTQYF. The DNA for the CDR3 is TGTGCCACCAGCAGAGTCCTAGGGGTCGATACGCAGTATTTT.

V and J are TRBV14 and TRBJ2-7, with D possibly matching TRBD1 (6 bases). Germline CDR1 SGHDN, CDR2 FVKESK. This CDR3 spans 14 amino acids. V was shortened by 6 bases and J by 1 base, with 13 bases between the two germline ends. The CDR3 here is CASRPRDTSYEQYF. CDR3 coding DNA: TGTGCCAGCAGACCACGGGACACTTCCTACGAGCAGTACTTC.

The CDR3 is CASSLGTGEYEQYF. DNA of the CDR3: TGTGCCAGCAGTTTGGGGACAGGGGAATACGAGCAGTACTTC. The gene calls are TRBV28 and TRBJ2-7; TRBD1 matches at 10 bases. The V and J ends lost 3 bases and 4 bases, in that order; junction bases with no gene match: 3. The CDR3 runs to 14 residues. The germline V gene has CDR1 MDHEN and CDR2 SYDVKM.

V usage is TRBV7-2 and J usage is TRBJ1-2; 7 bases line up with TRBD1. J gave up 5 bases and V 5 bases, and 5 bases lay outside the gene matches. The CDR3 spans 13 residues. Germline assignment: CDR1 SGHTA and CDR2 FQGNSA. The CDR3 protein is CASSTGTAYGYTF. In DNA, the CDR3 is TGTGCCAGCAGCACCGGGACAGCTTATGGCTACACCTTC.

This chain joins TRBV6-6 and TRBJ2-7, with D perhaps TRBD1 (6 bases). Per the germline V gene, CDR1 is MNHNY and CDR2 is SVGAGI (reference sequence). The CDR3 sequence is 14 residues long. Trimming stripped 2 bases from V and 7 bases from J, with 15 bases between. CDR3 region: CASSYGQGQREQYF. The CDR3 bases are TGTGCCAGCAGTTACGGTCAGGGGCAACGGGAGCAGTACTTC.

The chain links TRBV6-5 to TRBJ1-1; 9 nucleotides match TRBD1. V shed 4 bases and J 7 bases; nucleotides not matched to a gene: 1. CDR3 length: 12 amino acids. The germline V gene encodes CDR1 MNHEY and CDR2 SVGAGI. The CDR3 nucleotides read TGTGCCAGCAGTTTGACAGGGGGTGAAGCTTTCTTT. Amino acids: CASSLTGGEAFF.

This chain uses TRBV7-2 with TRBJ1-1; D may be TRBD1 (5 bases). Germline CDR1 is SGHTA and CDR2 is FQGNSA. The CDR3 extends over 14 amino acids. Trimming cost V 3 bases and J 6 bases, with 14 bases left between them. CDR3 in DNA: TGTGCCAGCAGCTTTATTCGGGGGGGATCTGAAGCTTTCTTT. Amino acids: CASSFIRGGSEAFF.

The chain couples TRBV7-2 to TRBJ1-1; no definite D call. This CDR3 spans 13 amino acids. Per the germline V gene, CDR1 is SGHTA and CDR2 is FQGNSA. V lost 3 bases and J lost 2, with 7 bases in between. In DNA, the CDR3 is TGTGCCAGCAGCTTTCAAGCCAACACTGAAGCTTTCTTT. It is translated as CASSFQANTEAFF.

This chain links TRBV6-2 or TRBV6-3 with TRBJ2-1; 7 positions match TRBD2. Trimming took 4 bases from V and 6 from J; bases not matched to a gene: 6. The CDR3 has 14 residues. Germline V gives CDR1 MNHEY, CDR2 SVGEGT. The CDR3 region is CASSSQGGINEQFF. CDR3 sequence (DNA): TGTGCCAGCAGTTCCCAGGGAGGGATCAATGAGCAGTTCTTC.

The chain couples TRBV19 to TRBJ2-5, with D possibly matching TRBD2 (8 bases). The ends were cut back, 5 bases at V and 0 bases at J, with 16 bases in the middle. In germline, CDR1 is LNHDA, CDR2 SQIVND (reference sequence). This CDR3 has 16 residues. The CDR3 nucleotides read TGTGCCAGTAGTCGTCGGGGGGGACAGTACCAAGAGACCCAGTACTTC. Its translation: CASSRRGGQYQETQYF.

The V gene is TRBV10-3, the J gene TRBJ2-7; tentatively, D is TRBD1 (5 bases). Germline assignment: CDR1 ENHRY and CDR2 SYGVKD. V lost 4 bases to trimming and J lost 2 bases, with 12 bases between them. The CDR3 contains 14 residues. This CDR3 is CAISGVAGPYEQYF. In nucleotides, the CDR3 is TGTGCCATCAGTGGGGTAGCAGGGCCCTACGAGCAGTACTTC.

This chain joins TRBV4-3 and TRBJ2-3; D is perhaps TRBD1 (5 bases). This CDR3 has 13 amino acids. From germline, CDR1 is LGHNA and CDR2 YSLEER. V lost 4 bases to trimming and J lost 6 bases, with 11 bases between them. This CDR3 is CASSREQADTQYF. The CDR3 DNA sequence: TGCGCCAGCAGCCGCGAACAGGCCGATACGCAGTATTTT.

V usage is TRBV7-9 and J usage is TRBJ1-4; D may be TRBD1 (5 bases). V lost 4 bases and J 7 bases, leaving 13 bases between the germline ends. This CDR3 contains 14 residues. Germline CDR1 reads SEHNR; CDR2 reads FQNEAQ (reference sequence). CDR3 loop: CASSSTRGGEKLFF. Here the CDR3 DNA reads TGTGCCAGCAGCTCTACACGGGGGGGTGAAAAACTGTTTTTT.

The chain combines TRBV19 with TRBJ1-5, with 7 positions matching TRBD1. The CDR3 runs to 14 residues. The trim removed 8 bases at V and 6 bases at J, leaving 10 bases unmatched. The germline V gene encodes CDR1 LNHDA and CDR2 SQIVND (reference sequence). CDR3 coding DNA: TGTGCCAGTGCCCAGGGGGATTGGCCTCAGCCCCAGCATTTT. The encoded protein is CASAQGDWPQPQHF.

This CDR3 reads CASSQGLAGVRGELFF. DNA of the CDR3: TGTGCCAGCAGCCAGGGACTAGCGGGAGTAAGAGGGGAGCTGTTTTTT. The rearrangement uses TRBV6-2 or TRBV6-3 and TRBJ2-2, with TRBD2 identical over 14 bases. CDR1 and CDR2 (germline): MNHEY, SVGEGT. Trimming took 6 bases from V and 8 from J; bases not matched to a gene: 8. The CDR3 contains 16 residues.

This chain uses TRBV5-6 with TRBJ2-7; D possibly corresponds to TRBD1 (6 bases). The CDR3 is 14 residues long. Germline CDR1 is SGHDT and CDR2 is YYEEEE. The V end lost 1 base, the J end lost 1 base, and 9 bases lay between the germline ends. CDR3 protein: CASSLKGTSYEQYF. The CDR3 coding sequence is TGTGCCAGCAGCTTGAAGGGGACATCCTACGAGCAGTACTTC. The complete variable domain, with remaining parts taken from reference TRBV5-6 and TRBJ2-7, reads DAGVTQSPTHLIKTRGQQVTLRCSPKSGHDTVSWYQQALGQGPQFIFQYYEEEERQRGNFPDRFSGHQFPNYSSELNVNALLLGDSALYLCASSLKGTSYEQYFGPGTRLTVT.

V is TRBV27 and J is TRBJ1-2; 8 bases are shared with TRBD1. The germline CDR1 and CDR2 sequences are MNHEY and SMNVEV (reference sequence). This CDR3 is 12 amino acids long. With V trimmed by 6 bases and J by 6 bases, 3 bases remained unmatched. DNA of the CDR3: TGTGCCAGCAGGGGGACAGGCAATGGCTACACCTTC. Its protein product is CASRGTGNGYTF.

This chain connects TRBV5-1 to TRBJ2-7; D call uncertain. V lost 1 base to trimming and J lost 2 bases, with 10 bases between them. Germline V CDR1 and CDR2: SGHRS, YFSETQ. CDR3 length: 14 amino acids. The CDR3 is CASSLTQATYEQYF. The DNA of the CDR3 is TGCGCCAGCAGCTTGACGCAGGCGACCTACGAGCAGTACTTC.

The chain is built from TRBV5-4 and TRBJ2-5, with 8 bases lining up with TRBD1. The CDR3 is 13 residues long. Germline CDR1 is SGHNT and CDR2 is YYREEE (reference sequence). Trimming took 5 bases from V and 4 from J; bases not matched to a gene: 4. The CDR3 loop reads CASRQGAGETQYF. The CDR3 nucleotides are TGTGCCAGCAGGCAGGGGGCTGGAGAGACCCAGTACTTC.

This clone is a singleton in its sample. As DNA, the CDR3 is TGTGCCAGTAGTTACAGGGATTTCACTGAAGCTTTCTTT. Its protein is CASSYRDFTEAFF. This rearrangement joins TRBV19 to TRBJ1-1; D is possibly TRBD1 (6 bases). This CDR3 comprises 13 residues. The germline V gene encodes CDR1 LNHDA and CDR2 SQIVND (reference sequence). V lost 5 bases and J 4 bases, leaving 11 bases between the germline ends.

J is TRBJ1-5 and V is TRBV18; D is perhaps TRBD1 (5 bases). Germline V gives CDR1 KGHSH, CDR2 LQKENI. CDR3 length equals 15 residues. V dropped 3 bases and J dropped 3 bases, with 12 bases sitting between them. Here the CDR3 reads CASSPVDSLNQPQHF. For the CDR3, the DNA is TGTGCCAGCTCACCTGTCGACAGCCTCAATCAGCCCCAGCATTTT.

The V and J genes are TRBV28 and TRBJ1-6; TRBD1 matches 9 bases. This CDR3 has 14 residues. V shed 4 bases and J 10 bases; nucleotides not matched to a gene: 5. Per germline, CDR1 MDHEN and CDR2 SYDVKM. The chain's CDR3 is CASSSGQGPSPLHF. For the CDR3, the DNA is TGTGCCAGCAGTTCTGGACAGGGGCCCTCACCCCTCCACTTT.

The chain joins TRBV4-1 to TRBJ2-7, with 12 bases aligning to TRBD2. The CDR3 runs to 15 residues. V lost 3 bases, J lost 4 bases, and 4 bases stayed unmatched. Germline CDR1 MGHRA, CDR2 YSYEKL. CDR3 region: CASSHETSGGYEQYF. CDR3 nucleotides: TGCGCCAGCAGCCACGAAACTAGCGGGGGGTACGAGCAGTACTTC.